This TCR beta chain is from a study of blood T cell repertoires in COVID-19. In the study overall: Collection of acute and convalescent COVID-19 samples took place in the United States, Italy and Spain. T cells, B-cell-depleted T cells, or PBMCs supplied cDNA or gDNA.

TCRdb keeps only in-frame clones here, not all; method: immunoSEQ multiplex PCR. This sample carries 150,000 to 190,000 clones, over 60% of them seen once, and the ten largest clones take about 4%. V lost 1 base, J lost 4 bases, and 14 bases lay in between. The CDR3 totals 15 residues. Germline V gives CDR1 SGHTA, CDR2 FQGNSA. Material for sequencing was peripheral blood. The sequence was obtained from a woman older than 75 with acute or convalescent COVID-19. This chain joins TRBV7-2 and TRBJ2-7; a weak D match, TRBD1 (6 bases). The CDR3 sequence: CASSLGGTRGYEQYF. CDR3 sequence (DNA): TGTGCCAGCAGCTTAGGTGGGACACGGGGATACGAGCAGTACTTC. Combining the CDR3 with reference TRBV7-2 and TRBJ2-7 gives the whole variable domain GAGVSQSPSNKVTEKGKDVELRCDPISGHTALYWYRQSLGQGLEFLIYFQGNSAPDKSGLPSDRFSAERTGGSVSTLTIQRTQQEDSAVYLCASSLGGTRGYEQYFGPGTRLTVT.